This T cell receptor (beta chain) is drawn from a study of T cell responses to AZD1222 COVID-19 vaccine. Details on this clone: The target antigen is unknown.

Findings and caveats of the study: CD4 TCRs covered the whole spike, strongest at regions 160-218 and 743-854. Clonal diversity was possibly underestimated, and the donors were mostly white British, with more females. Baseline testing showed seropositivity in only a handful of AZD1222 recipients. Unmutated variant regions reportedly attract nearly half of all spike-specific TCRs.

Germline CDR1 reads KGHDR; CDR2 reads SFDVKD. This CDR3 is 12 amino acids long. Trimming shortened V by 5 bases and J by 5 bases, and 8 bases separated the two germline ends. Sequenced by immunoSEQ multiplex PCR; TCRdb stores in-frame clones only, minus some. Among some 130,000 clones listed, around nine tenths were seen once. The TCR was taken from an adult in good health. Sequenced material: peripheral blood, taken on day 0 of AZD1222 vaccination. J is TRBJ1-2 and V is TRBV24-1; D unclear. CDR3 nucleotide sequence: TGTGCCACCAGTGGCCGGGAGTATGGCTACACCTTC. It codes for CATSGREYGYTF.